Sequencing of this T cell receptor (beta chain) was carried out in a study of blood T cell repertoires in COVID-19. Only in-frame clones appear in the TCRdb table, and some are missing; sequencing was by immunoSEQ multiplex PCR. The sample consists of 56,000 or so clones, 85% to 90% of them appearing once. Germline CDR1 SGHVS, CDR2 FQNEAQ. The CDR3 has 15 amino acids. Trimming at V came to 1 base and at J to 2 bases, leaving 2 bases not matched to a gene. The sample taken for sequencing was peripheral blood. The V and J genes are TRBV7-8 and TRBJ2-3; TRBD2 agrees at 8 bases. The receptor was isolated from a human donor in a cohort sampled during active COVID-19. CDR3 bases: TGTGCCAGCAGCTTAGATAGCGGGGTCACAGATACGCAGTATTTT. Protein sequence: CASSLDSGVTDTQYF.